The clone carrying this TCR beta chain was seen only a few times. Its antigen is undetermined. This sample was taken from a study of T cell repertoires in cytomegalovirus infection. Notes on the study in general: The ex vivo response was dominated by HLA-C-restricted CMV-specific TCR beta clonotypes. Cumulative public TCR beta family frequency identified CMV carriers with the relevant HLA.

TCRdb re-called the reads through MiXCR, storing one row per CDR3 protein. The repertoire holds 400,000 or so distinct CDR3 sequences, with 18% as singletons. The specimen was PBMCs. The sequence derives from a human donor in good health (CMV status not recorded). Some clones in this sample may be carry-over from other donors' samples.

CDR3 region: CASSRQSDTEAFF. In nucleotides, the CDR3 is TGTGCCAGCAGCCGTCAGTCGGACACTGAAGCTTTCTTT. The V gene is TRBV5-5, the J gene TRBJ1-1; no firm D call. The CDR3 runs 13 residues. Germline V gene data show CDR1 as SGHKS and CDR2 as YYEKEE (reference sequence). The V end lost 4 bases, the J end lost 3 bases, and 10 bases lay between the germline ends.